These T cell receptor beta chains were read from a single sample in a study of cytotoxic CD8 clonotypes in ibrutinib-treated CLL. Repertoires were generated with immunoSEQ multiplex PCR, while TCRdb's copy carries only in-frame clones and drops some. This table holds about 300,000 clones, roughly four fifths found once. Specimen: PBMCs, collected at disease progression, from a patient treated with ibrutinib. The receptors shown here come from a human donor with chronic lymphocytic leukemia. Both conserved end residues are part of each CDR3. The D gene is left open where the match is weak. Not every row has a clone size; where given, it reads once, few, many or a size class.

.	TRBV25-1	few	TRBJ1-2	CASHGNYGYTF	TGTGCCAGTCACGGTAACTATGGCTACACCTTC
.	TRBV7-3	.	TRBJ2-2	CASSITGYTGELFF	TGTGCCAGCAGCATTACAGGGTACACCGGGGAGCTGTTTTTT
.	TRBV19	.	TRBJ2-1	CASSIIAFSYNEQFF	TGTGCCAGTAGTATAATAGCGTTCTCCTACAATGAGCAGTTCTTC
TRBD2	TRBV7-9	.	TRBJ2-1	CALAGGFNEQFF	TGTGCTCTAGCGGGGGGGTTTAATGAGCAGTTCTTC
.	TRBV12-5	.	TRBJ2-3	CASGFEVRNTDTQYF	TGTGCTAGTGGTTTTGAGGTCCGGAACACAGATACGCAGTATTTT
.	TRBV13	.	TRBJ2-7	CASSLYSEPRGEQYF	TGTGCCAGCAGCTTATACAGCGAGCCTCGCGGCGAGCAGTACTTC
TRBD2	TRBV7-3	.	TRBJ2-3	CASSFSGGADTQYF	TGTGCCAGCAGCTTTAGCGGGGGGGCAGATACGCAGTATTTT
.	TRBV27	.	TRBJ1-2	CASRGGFPLYGYTF	TGTGCCAGCAGAGGTGGGTTCCCCCTCTATGGCTACACCTTC
TRBD2	TRBV9	.	TRBJ2-1	CASSVASGVYNEQFF	TGTGCCAGCAGCGTAGCTAGCGGGGTATACAATGAGCAGTTCTTC
.	TRBV7-2	.	TRBJ2-7	CASSLAASYEQYF	TGTGCCAGCAGCTTAGCGGCCAGCTACGAGCAGTACTTC
TRBD1	TRBV9	once	TRBJ2-7	CASSTWDRAYEQYF	TGTGCCAGCAGCACCTGGGACAGGGCATACGAGCAGTACTTC
.	TRBV2	once	TRBJ1-2	CASSGEATQARPYQGYTF	TGTGCCAGCAGTGGGGAAGCGACGCAGGCTCGACCTTATCAGGGCTACACCTTC
.	TRBV6-1	.	TRBJ2-1	CASSVGTASEQFF	TGTGCCAGCAGTGTAGGGACCGCGTCTGAGCAGTTCTTC
.	TRBV14	.	TRBJ2-3	CASSQGPDTQYF	TGTGCCAGCAGCCAAGGACCCGATACGCAGTATTTT
.	TRBV7-6	.	TRBJ2-7	CASSPGASEQYF	TGTGCCAGCAGCCCGGGGGCATCCGAGCAGTACTTC
TRBD1	TRBV27	.	TRBJ1-2	CASSHTGANYGYTF	TGTGCCAGCAGCCACACAGGGGCTAACTATGGCTACACCTTC
TRBD1	TRBV12-5	.	TRBJ1-4	CASGLARGLGNEKLFF	TGTGCTAGTGGTCTGGCCAGGGGGCTGGGTAATGAAAAACTGTTTTTT
.	TRBV7-2	.	TRBJ1-1	CASNTYGTSNTEAFF	TGTGCCAGCAATACCTACGGGACATCCAACACTGAAGCTTTCTTT
.	TRBV5-1	.	TRBJ1-6	CASSLASLNSPLHF	TGCGCCAGCAGCTTGGCATCTCTGAATTCACCCCTCCACTTT
.	TRBV10-3	.	TRBJ2-7	CAISTLGGSYEQYF	TGTGCCATCAGTACATTAGGGGGGAGCTACGAGCAGTACTTC
.	TRBV9	.	TRBJ2-2	CASTYDTYTGELFF	TGTGCCAGCACCTATGACACCTACACCGGGGAGCTGTTTTTT
TRBD1	TRBV5-1	few	TRBJ1-4	CASRKGTGDEKLFF	TGCGCCAGCAGGAAAGGGACAGGGGATGAAAAACTGTTTTTT
.	TRBV4-1	.	TRBJ2-2	CASSQQGNTGELFF	TGCGCCAGCAGCCAGCAGGGAAACACCGGGGAGCTGTTTTTT
.	TRBV5-1	few	TRBJ1-5	CASSLAPVGNQPQHF	TGCGCCAGCAGCTTGGCACCGGTTGGCAATCAGCCCCAGCATTTT
TRBD1	TRBV7-9	few	TRBJ1-4	CASSPDLQGRGEKLFF	TGTGCCAGCAGCCCCGACTTACAGGGGAGGGGTGAAAAACTGTTTTTT
.	TRBV19	few	TRBJ1-5	CASSSGKPQHF	TGTGCCAGTAGCTCCGGCAAGCCCCAGCATTTT
.	TRBV5-4	.	TRBJ2-7	CASSWARDSTYEQYF	TGTGCCAGCAGCTGGGCTCGGGACTCTACCTACGAGCAGTACTTC
.	TRBV27	once	TRBJ2-7	CASRIRDGSYEQYF	TGTGCCAGCAGGATCCGGGACGGATCCTACGAGCAGTACTTC
.	TRBV18	few	TRBJ1-2	CASSHGGPGYTF	TGTGCCAGCTCTCATGGCGGGCCTGGCTACACCTTC
.	TRBV7-6	once	TRBJ2-3	CASSLVPSGDTQYF	TGTGCCAGCAGCTTAGTCCCTTCGGGAGATACGCAGTATTTT
TRBD1	TRBV19	.	TRBJ2-5	CATHRTGGLETQYF	TGTGCCACCCACAGAACAGGGGGTCTAGAGACCCAGTACTTC
.	TRBV12-5	.	TRBJ2-5	CASGLGGETQYF	TGTGCTAGTGGCCTGGGGGGAGAGACCCAGTACTTC
.	TRBV9	.	TRBJ2-7	CASSVDSGPYEQYF	TGTGCCAGCAGCGTAGACAGCGGACCCTACGAGCAGTACTTC
.	TRBV19	once	TRBJ1-1	CASRRRGHTEAFF	TGTGCCAGTAGACGCAGGGGTCACACTGAAGCTTTCTTT
.	TRBV5-1	.	TRBJ2-7	CASSWRGMGYEQYF	TGCGCCAGCAGCTGGCGAGGGATGGGCTACGAGCAGTACTTC
TRBD1	TRBV27	few	TRBJ2-7	CASSPGTVGEQYF	TGTGCCAGCAGTCCCGGGACAGTGGGCGAGCAGTACTTC
.	TRBV10-2	.	TRBJ2-3	CASRGGPSTDTQYF	TGCGCCAGCAGGGGCGGCCCGAGCACAGATACGCAGTATTTT